This T cell receptor (beta chain) was sequenced for a study of CD8 T cells in Susac syndrome. Reverse transcription used about 0.45 to 1 ug RNA and random hexamers. Across 54 Vbeta and 13 Jbeta, immunoSEQ multiplex PCR amplified TCR beta CDR3. TCRdb used MiXCR to reprocess the immunoSEQ multiplex PCR reads, holding one entry per CDR3 protein. The repertoire holds just over 150,000 distinct CDR3 sequences, 95% seen once, with 0.15% in the top ten. The CDR3 runs 13 residues. Trimming stripped 8 bases from V and 2 bases from J, with 11 bases between. Germline V CDR1 and CDR2: SNHLY, FYNNEI. Sequencing of TCR beta was undertaken in CD8+ and CD4+ T cells derived from blood. Those who served as multiple sclerosis controls were treatment-naive patients with stable or active relapsing-remitting disease. FACS enriched CD8+ TEMRA cells, while bulk CD8+ and CD4+ were negatively isolated.

The TCR comes from a human donor with multiple sclerosis. This rearrangement joins TRBV2 to TRBJ2-3; D unresolved. Sequenced: CD8+ T cells from PBMCs. Written as DNA, the CDR3 is TGTGCCAGCGGAGAGGCTCCCACAGATACGCAGTATTTT. This codes for CASGEAPTDTQYF. The full variable domain, completed using reference TRBV2 and TRBJ2-3, is EPEVTQTPSHQVTQMGQEVILRCVPISNHLYFYWYRQILGQKVEFLVSFYNNEISEKSEIFDDQFSVERPDGSNFTLKIRSTKLEDSAMYFCASGEAPTDTQYFGPGTRLTVL.